This T cell receptor beta chain was recorded in a study of blood T cell repertoires in COVID-19. This clone is a singleton in its sample. Germline V lookup: CDR1 SGDLS, CDR2 YYNGEE. With V trimmed by 4 bases and J by 5 bases, 9 bases remained unmatched. The CDR3 contains 15 residues. Produced via immunoSEQ multiplex PCR; TCRdb's table is partial and in-frame only. This sample carries some 80,000 clones, about 90% of them seen once, and the ten largest clones take over 2.5%. This sequence originates from a human donor in a cohort sampled during active COVID-19. The gene calls are TRBV9 and TRBJ2-5; 9 bases are shared with TRBD2. The specimen sequenced was peripheral blood. The CDR3 sequence: CASSPRTSASETQYF. CDR3 coding DNA: TGTGCCAGCAGCCCTCGGACTAGCGCGTCTGAGACCCAGTACTTC.